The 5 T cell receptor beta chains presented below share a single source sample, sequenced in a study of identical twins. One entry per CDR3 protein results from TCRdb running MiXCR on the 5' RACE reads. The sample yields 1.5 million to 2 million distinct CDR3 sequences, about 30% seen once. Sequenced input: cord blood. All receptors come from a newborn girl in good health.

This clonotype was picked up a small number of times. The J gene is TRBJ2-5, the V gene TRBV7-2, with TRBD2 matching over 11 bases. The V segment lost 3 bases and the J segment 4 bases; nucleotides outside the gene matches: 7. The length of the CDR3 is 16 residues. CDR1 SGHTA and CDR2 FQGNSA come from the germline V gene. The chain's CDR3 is CASSFAWTSGSETQYF. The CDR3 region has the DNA TGTGCCAGCAGCTTTGCCTGGACTAGCGGGTCAGAGACCCAGTACTTC.

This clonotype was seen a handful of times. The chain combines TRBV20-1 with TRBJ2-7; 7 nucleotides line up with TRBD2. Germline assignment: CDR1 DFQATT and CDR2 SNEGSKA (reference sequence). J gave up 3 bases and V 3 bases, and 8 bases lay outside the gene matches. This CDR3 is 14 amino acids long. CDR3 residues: CSASEGLINYEQYF. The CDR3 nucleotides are TGCAGTGCTAGTGAGGGACTAATAAACTACGAGCAGTACTTC.

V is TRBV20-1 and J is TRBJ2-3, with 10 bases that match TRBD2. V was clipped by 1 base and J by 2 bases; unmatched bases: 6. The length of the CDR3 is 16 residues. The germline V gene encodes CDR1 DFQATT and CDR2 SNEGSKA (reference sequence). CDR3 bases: TGCAGTGCTAGAGCGGCCAGCGGGGGGGACACAGATACGCAGTATTTT. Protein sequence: CSARAASGGDTDTQYF.

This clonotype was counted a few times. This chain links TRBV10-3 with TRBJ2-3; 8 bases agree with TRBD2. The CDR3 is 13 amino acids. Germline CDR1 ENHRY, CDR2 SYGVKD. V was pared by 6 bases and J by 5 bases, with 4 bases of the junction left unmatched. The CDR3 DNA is TGTGCCATCAGGGCGGGGGGAGGAGATACGCAGTATTTT. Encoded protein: CAIRAGGGDTQYF.

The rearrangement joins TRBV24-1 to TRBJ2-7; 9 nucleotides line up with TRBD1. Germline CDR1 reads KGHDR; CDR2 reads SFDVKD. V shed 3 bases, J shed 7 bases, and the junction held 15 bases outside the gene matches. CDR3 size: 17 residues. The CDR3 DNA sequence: TGTGCCACCAGTGATCCGTTTAGGGGACAGGGCTACAATGAGCAGTACTTC. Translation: CATSDPFRGQGYNEQYF.